These 9 T cell receptor beta chains came from one sample sequenced in a study of blood T cell repertoires in COVID-19. The assay was immunoSEQ multiplex PCR, and TCRdb's table has in-frame clones only and misses some. The sample comprises about 100,000 clones, approximately 80% of which are singletons, and over 30% rests with the top ten. Material: peripheral blood. These receptor sequences come from a man aged 70 or older with active or convalescent COVID-19.

This clone was seen once. J is TRBJ2-7 and V is TRBV7-2; 13 bases fit TRBD2. The ends lost 0 bases at V and 3 bases at J; junction bases unmatched: 8. The CDR3 has 18 amino acids. CDR1 is SGHTA and CDR2 is FQGNSA in the germline V gene. The CDR3 protein is CASSLARGTSGAFYEQYF. The CDR3 coding sequence is TGTGCCAGCAGCTTAGCCAGGGGGACTAGCGGGGCGTTCTACGAGCAGTACTTC.

The rearrangement joins TRBV30 to TRBJ1-1, with 11 positions matching TRBD1. The length of the CDR3 is 17 residues. Per the germline V gene, CDR1 is GTSNPN and CDR2 is SVGIG (reference sequence). Trimming cost V 1 base and J 3 bases; bases outside gene matches: 10. CDR3 DNA sequence: TGTGCCTGGAGTGCCCTCGGACCGGGACAGGGGGACACTGAAGCTTTCTTT. Translating gives CAWSALGPGQGDTEAFF.

The CDR3 is CASSLQTSYETQYF. In nucleotides, the CDR3 is TGCGCCAGCAGCTTACAGACTAGCTACGAGACCCAGTACTTC. V is TRBV5-1 and J is TRBJ2-5; 7 nucleotides agree with TRBD2. Germline V gives CDR1 SGHRS, CDR2 YFSETQ. The CDR3 spans 14 residues. The V segment lost 2 bases and the J segment 5 bases; nucleotides outside the gene matches: 6.

The chain links TRBV10-2 to TRBJ2-4; 15 nucleotides match TRBD2. Trimming at V came to 4 bases and at J to 7 bases, leaving 2 bases not matched to a gene. Germline V gene data show CDR1 as WSHSY and CDR2 as SAAADI. The CDR3 totals 15 residues. The chain's CDR3 is CASSGTSGGANIQYF. CDR3 DNA sequence: TGCGCCAGCAGTGGGACTAGCGGGGGGGCCAACATTCAGTACTTC.

The V and J genes are TRBV3-1 (or the pseudogene TRBV3-2) and TRBJ2-3, with D tentatively TRBD1 (5 bases). Germline values: CDR1 LGHDT, CDR2 YNNKEL (reference sequence). Trimming cost V 0 bases and J 0 bases, with 13 bases left between them. This CDR3 is 17 amino acids long. CDR3 nucleotides: TGTGCCAGCAGCCAAGATGGCGTCAGGGCTAGCACAGATACGCAGTATTTT. Protein sequence: CASSQDGVRASTDTQYF.

This rearrangement joins TRBV6-5 to TRBJ2-1; 9 positions agree with TRBD2. The CDR3 has 15 residues. The trim removed 7 bases at V and 7 bases at J, leaving 11 bases unmatched. The germline V gene has CDR1 MNHEY and CDR2 SVGAGI. The CDR3 spells CASKGFLAGRNEQFF. CDR3 bases: TGTGCCAGCAAGGGGTTTCTAGCGGGAAGGAATGAGCAGTTCTTC.

The V and J genes are TRBV11-2 and TRBJ1-3; TRBD1 matches at 8 bases. This CDR3 region has 17 residues. Losses at the gene ends were 5 bases for V and 0 bases for J; bases not matched to a gene: 9. Germline V CDR1 and CDR2: SGHAT, FQNNGV. The CDR3 DNA follows: TGTGCCAGCAGCCAGACGAGACAGGGGTACTCTGGAAACACCATATATTTT. This translates into CASSQTRQGYSGNTIYF.

This clone has a count of ten or more. The genes are TRBV4-2 and TRBJ1-3; the match to TRBD1 covers 7 bases. V lost 4 bases, J lost 4 bases, and 13 bases stayed unmatched. Germline assignment: CDR1 LGHNA and CDR2 YNFKEQ. This CDR3 is 17 amino acids long. The CDR3 DNA is TGTGCCAGCAGCCCTCAGGGGGTTCGGGCGATAGGAAACACCATATATTTT. Translated: CASSPQGVRAIGNTIYF.

This chain links TRBV28 with TRBJ1-3; 7 bases map to TRBD1. The CDR3 runs 14 residues. Germline lookup yields CDR1 MDHEN and CDR2 SYDVKM. J was trimmed by 4 bases and V by 6 bases; bases with no gene match: 6. The DNA of the CDR3 is TGTGCCAGCAGGGAGACAGGGAAAGGAAACACCATATATTTT. Its translation: CASRETGKGNTIYF.